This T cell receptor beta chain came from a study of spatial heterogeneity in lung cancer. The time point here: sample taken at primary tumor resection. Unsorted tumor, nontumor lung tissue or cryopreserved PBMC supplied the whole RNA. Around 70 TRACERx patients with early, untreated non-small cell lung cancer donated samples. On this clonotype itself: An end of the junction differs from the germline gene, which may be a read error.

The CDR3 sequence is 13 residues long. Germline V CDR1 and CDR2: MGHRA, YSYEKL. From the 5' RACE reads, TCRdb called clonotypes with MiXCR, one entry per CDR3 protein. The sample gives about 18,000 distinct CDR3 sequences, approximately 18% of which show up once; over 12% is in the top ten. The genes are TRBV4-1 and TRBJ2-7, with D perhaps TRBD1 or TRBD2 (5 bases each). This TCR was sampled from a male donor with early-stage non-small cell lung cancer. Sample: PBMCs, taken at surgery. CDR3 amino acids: CASSQGWGTLQNF. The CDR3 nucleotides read TGCGCCAGCAGCCAGGGATGGGGGACCCTACAGAACTTC.